This T cell receptor (beta chain) was recovered during a study of blood T cell repertoires in COVID-19. The overall study: Sites in the United States, Italy and Spain provided acute and convalescent COVID-19 samples. From T cells, B-cell-depleted T cells, or PBMCs came the material, which was cDNA or gDNA.

Clones were read by immunoSEQ multiplex PCR, and TCRdb kept only the in-frame ones, dropping some. Among approximately 120,000 clones listed, around 78% were seen once. The V gene's germline CDR1 is LGHDT and CDR2 YNNKEL (reference sequence). V trimming: 5 bases; J trimming: 3 bases; junction bases outside the gene matches: 8. The length of the CDR3 is 16 residues. This clonotype originated in a human donor in a cohort sampled during active COVID-19. The chain joins TRBV3-1 (or the pseudogene TRBV3-2) to TRBJ2-1, with 9 bases aligning to TRBD1. The sample taken for sequencing was peripheral blood. Here the CDR3 DNA reads TGTGCCAGCAGCTATCGGGACAGGGACTACTACAATGAGCAGTTCTTC. This translates into CASSYRDRDYYNEQFF.